This TCR beta chain originates from a study of cytomegalovirus exposure and HLA in healthy donors. Use of 60 Vbeta and 13 Jbeta primers characterized the PCR. The method was immunoSEQ multiplex PCR; TCRdb's version includes in-frame clones alone and lacks a portion of them. The table includes around 160,000 clones, around 72% detected once. V was clipped by 4 bases and J by 1 base, with 11 bases between them. CDR1 SGHAT and CDR2 FQNNGV come from the germline V gene. This CDR3 spans 14 amino acids. Sequenced: PBMCs. The chain employs TRBV11-2 and TRBJ2-7; tentatively, D is TRBD1 (6 bases). This TCR derives from a man aged 50 to 60 in good health and CMV-seronegative. The CDR3 DNA follows: TGTGCCAGCAGCTCCGGGACACGTTCCTACGAGCAGTACTTC. Translating it yields CASSSGTRSYEQYF.